This TCR beta chain is drawn from a study of T cell changes during pregnancy in multiple sclerosis. The CDR3 totals 13 residues. Assay used: immunoSEQ multiplex PCR; TCRdb lists only in-frame clones, some missing. The repertoire holds around 97,000 clones, with 75% to 95% as singletons. Specimen: peripheral blood, collected in the second trimester of pregnancy. The rearrangement uses TRBV21-1 and TRBJ2-7; TRBD2, as called in the table, went unchecked against the DNA. TRBV21-1 is a known pseudogene. This receptor was identified in a female donor in good health, enrolled as a control in a pregnancy study. CDR3 amino acids: CARGTSGDYEQYF. Here the CDR3 DNA reads TGTGCCAGAGGAACTAGCGGGGACTACGAGCAGTACTTC.